This T cell receptor (beta chain) was captured by sequencing in a study of long-term antiretroviral therapy in people with HIV. Findings of the study overall: The repertoire was dominated at all time points by clones expanded before ART. Investigators report no available data on ART adherence, viral resistance or therapy changes.

A word on this clone: Its target is not known.

The immunoSEQ assay was v3.0, run at survey level. Sequencing had a target that covered roughly 35,000-55,000 T-cell genomes per sample. Profiling relied on immunoSEQ multiplex PCR, and the TCRdb table lists in-frame clones only, not all of them. This table has roughly 37,000 clones, around three quarters appearing once. V lost 6 bases and J lost 7, with 21 bases in between. This CDR3 comprises 15 residues. Germline V gene lookup returns CDR1 KGHSH and CDR2 LQKENI. All participants with HIV were treated in the United States. This clonotype originated in a man in his thirties or forties with HIV. Source: unsorted PBMCs, taken 3.4 years after starting antiretroviral therapy. The rearrangement uses TRBV18 and TRBJ1-2, with a possible D match to TRBD1 (5 bases). For the CDR3, the DNA is TGTGCCAGCTCGGAGCTCCCGAGACAGCCCTCTGGCTACACCTTC. This codes for CASSELPRQPSGYTF.